In this sample, the clone carrying this TCR beta chain turned up once. The sample is drawn from a study of cytomegalovirus exposure and HLA in healthy donors. It was with 60 Vbeta and 13 Jbeta primers that the PCR ran. The method was immunoSEQ multiplex PCR; TCRdb's version includes in-frame clones alone and lacks a portion of them. The sample has more than 85,000 clones, around 68% seen once; the top ten hold 1.2%. V lost 5 bases to trimming and J lost 6 bases, with 19 bases between them. This CDR3 has 15 residues. Germline assignment: CDR1 PRHDT and CDR2 FYEKMQ (reference sequence). Sample: PBMCs. This TCR derives from a female donor in good health and CMV-seronegative. This chain joins TRBV13 and TRBJ1-1; D is unclear. The CDR3 sequence: CASSPDWPGRAEAFF. The DNA of the CDR3 is TGTGCCAGCAGCCCGGACTGGCCGGGTCGGGCTGAAGCTTTCTTT. The whole variable domain, remainder taken from reference TRBV13 and TRBJ1-1, is AAGVIQSPRHLIKEKRETATLKCYPIPRHDTVYWYQQGPGQDPQFLISFYEKMQSDKGSIPDRFSAQQFSDYHSELNMSSLELGDSALYFCASSPDWPGRAEAFFGQGTRLTVV.